The 15 T cell receptor beta chains below were found in one sample sequenced in a study of blood T cell repertoires in COVID-19. Clones were read by immunoSEQ multiplex PCR, and TCRdb kept only the in-frame ones, dropping some. The sample includes about 98,000 clones, approximately 86% of them seen just once. The sequencing sample was made of peripheral blood. The receptors here all came from a man aged 50-59 years with acute or convalescent COVID-19.

The chain employs TRBV6-2 or TRBV6-3 and TRBJ2-3, with D possibly being TRBD2 (7 bases). The CDR3 is 17 residues long. Germline CDR1 MNHEY, CDR2 SVGEGT. V lost 0 bases and J 11 bases, leaving 24 bases between the germline ends. The CDR3 sequence: CASSYSPSGVTGWWQYF. CDR3 DNA: TGTGCCAGCAGTTACTCTCCTAGCGGAGTCACAGGGTGGTGGCAGTATTTT.

This clone appeared a single time. The chain joins TRBV4-1 to TRBJ2-3; weak D call: TRBD2 (6 bases). V was trimmed by 1 base and J by 0 bases, leaving 14 bases between them. The CDR3 is 17 residues long. The V gene's germline CDR1 is MGHRA and CDR2 YSYEKL. CDR3 residues: CASSQAGAGLSTDTQYF. The CDR3 nucleotides read TGCGCCAGCAGCCAAGCTGGAGCGGGTCTTAGCACAGATACGCAGTATTTT.

This clone was seen only once. The gene calls are TRBV7-4 and TRBJ2-1; 11 bases map to TRBD2. CDR3 length: 14 residues. The J segment lost 5 bases and the V segment lost 5 bases, leaving 2 bases of the junction unmatched. Germline CDR1 reads SGHVT; CDR2 reads SQSDAQ. This CDR3 is CASSAGLADNEQFF. As DNA, the CDR3 is TGTGCCAGCAGCGCGGGACTAGCGGACAATGAGCAGTTCTTC.

The chain carries TRBV2 and TRBJ1-1; weak D call: TRBD1 (6 bases). Trimming pared 3 bases from V and 10 bases from J, leaving 18 bases between. This CDR3 is built from 14 residues. Germline CDR1 is SNHLY and CDR2 is FYNNEI. CDR3 nucleotides: TGTGCCAGCAGTGAGGGGGGGGCGAAGGTTCGAGCTTTCTTT. Translated, it gives CASSEGGAKVRAFF.

A single count supports this clone. This chain links TRBV3-1 (or the pseudogene TRBV3-2) with TRBJ1-1, with a tentative D call TRBD1 (6 bases). The germline gives CDR1 LGHDT, CDR2 YNNKEL (reference sequence). Trimming took off 0 bases at V and 0 bases at J, with 20 bases between the two ends. The CDR3 extends over 19 amino acids. This CDR3 reads CASSQDLRTVEPLNTEAFF. CDR3 bases: TGTGCCAGCAGCCAAGATCTAAGGACAGTCGAGCCGTTGAACACTGAAGCTTTCTTT.

The rearrangement joins TRBV10-1 to TRBJ1-1; TRBD1 matches 10 bases. V shed 2 bases and J 7 bases; nucleotides not matched to a gene: 4. The CDR3 has 14 residues. Germline V gene data show CDR1 as WNHNN and CDR2 as SYGVQD (reference sequence). CDR3: CASSEDRGLDEAFF. DNA of the CDR3: TGCGCCAGCAGTGAGGACAGGGGGCTAGATGAAGCTTTCTTT.

The CDR3 loop reads CASSPNTNGYTF. The CDR3 DNA reads TGTGCCAGCAGCCCCAACACCAATGGCTACACCTTC. The V and J genes are TRBV5-5 and TRBJ1-2; D remains unclear. Trimming left V 4 bases short and J 6 bases short, with 10 bases between. CDR3 length: 12 amino acids. Germline CDR1 SGHKS, CDR2 YYEKEE (reference sequence). The variable domain in full, with the rest retrieved from reference TRBV5-5 and TRBJ1-2, is DAGVTQSPTHLIKTRGQQVTLRCSPISGHKSVSWYQQVLGQGPQFIFQYYEKEERGRGNFPDRFSARQFPNYSSELNVNALLLGDSALYLCASSPNTNGYTFGSGTRLTVV.

The V gene is TRBV12-5, the J gene TRBJ1-6; the D is unclear. Trimming left V 6 bases short and J 6 bases short, with 12 bases between. This CDR3 region has 14 residues. In germline, CDR1 is LGHNT, CDR2 FRNRAP. The CDR3 DNA is TGTGCTAGTGGCCTCTTACTTCCTAATTCACCCCTCCACTTT. As protein: CASGLLLPNSPLHF.

The rearrangement joins TRBV19 to TRBJ1-6; no clear D. This CDR3 is 15 amino acids long. Germline V gene sequence: CDR1 LNHDA, CDR2 SQIVND (reference sequence). Trimming left V 7 bases short and J 5 bases short, with 15 bases between. The CDR3 DNA sequence: TGTGCCAGTATGCGGGCCTACCCGGATAATTCACCCCTCCACTTT. The encoded protein is CASMRAYPDNSPLHF.

The chain carries TRBV30 and TRBJ2-7, with 7 bases that match TRBD1. The ends lost 4 bases at V and 5 bases at J; junction bases unmatched: 11. This CDR3 has 14 residues. Germline values: CDR1 GTSNPN, CDR2 SVGIG (reference sequence). This CDR3 is CAWMFYRGFNEQYF. CDR3 DNA: TGTGCCTGGATGTTCTACAGGGGTTTCAACGAGCAGTACTTC.

This chain uses TRBV7-3 with TRBJ2-3; TRBD2 might be the D (7 bases). The germline CDR1 and CDR2 sequences are SGHTA and FQGTGA. This CDR3 has 15 residues. V was pared by 5 bases and J by 0 bases, with 12 bases between. This CDR3 reads CASSPRGGSTDTQYF. The CDR3 DNA reads as TGTGCCAGCAGCCCCAGGGGAGGGAGCACAGATACGCAGTATTTT.

J is TRBJ2-5 and V is TRBV5-5, with TRBD1 identical over 9 bases. V lost 2 bases and J lost 5; bases outside the gene matches: 7. CDR1 is SGHKS and CDR2 is YYEKEE in the germline V gene (reference sequence). This CDR3 is 15 amino acids long. The CDR3 DNA follows: TGTGCCAGCAGCTTCCTTGGGACAGGGTTGGAGACCCAGTACTTC. Protein sequence: CASSFLGTGLETQYF.

The V call is TRBV6-5, the J call TRBJ2-7, with TRBD2 matching 9 bases. The V and J ends lost 6 bases and 7 bases, in that order; junction bases with no gene match: 10. This CDR3 contains 14 residues. In germline, CDR1 is MNHEY, CDR2 SVGAGI. The CDR3 loop reads CASRVLGLAGEQYF. The CDR3 nucleotides read TGTGCCAGCAGGGTGTTGGGCCTAGCGGGGGAGCAGTACTTC.

CDR3 protein: CASSLGGGSTDTQYF. CDR3 bases: TGTGCCAGCAGCTTGGGGGGAGGTAGCACAGATACGCAGTATTTT. The gene calls are TRBV5-5 and TRBJ2-3, with D perhaps TRBD2 (6 bases). V was cut by 0 bases and J by 0 bases, with 8 bases left in between. The CDR3 runs 15 residues. Per the germline V gene, CDR1 is SGHKS and CDR2 is YYEKEE (reference sequence).

The gene calls are TRBV24-1 and TRBJ2-7; 10 bases match TRBD1. Germline V CDR1 and CDR2: KGHDR, SFDVKD. The CDR3 loop spans 16 amino acids. The V and J ends lost 3 bases and 0 bases, in that order; junction bases with no gene match: 4. The CDR3 DNA is TGTGCCACCAGTGATCACGGGACAGGGGCCTCCTACGAGCAGTACTTC. Its translation is CATSDHGTGASYEQYF.